This T cell receptor beta chain comes out of a study of cytomegalovirus exposure and HLA in healthy donors. Primers included in the PCR were 60 Vbeta and 13 Jbeta primers. As processed by the authors: There were some 87 million unique TCR beta chains by a later count, and 10 million to 12 million of them were shared. Sequencing used immunoSEQ multiplex PCR; TCRdb keeps in-frame clones, though not all of them. V and J calls and clone size are as listed in that table; D and trimming were resolved from the DNA. The table includes 240,000 or so clones, approximately 82% detected once. About this clone: Its antigen remains unknown.

Findings and caveats of the study: Cytomegalovirus association was assigned to approximately 180 TCR beta chains. When presence/absence was analysed, sequencing depth was taken to be roughly uniform across donors. CMV serostatus alone was available as immune exposure information.

This TCR was sampled from a woman aged 55-70 years in good health and CMV-seropositive. The sample consisted of PBMCs.

The CDR3 nucleotides read TGTGCCAGCAGCACGGGACAAACTAACACTGAAGCTTTCTTT. Amino acids: CASSTGQTNTEAFF. The rearrangement joins TRBV6-6 to TRBJ1-1; TRBD1 is a possible D gene (6 bases). V shed 6 bases and J shed 2 bases, with 13 bases lying between them. In germline, CDR1 is MNHNY, CDR2 SVGAGI (reference sequence). The CDR3 is 14 amino acids.